These T cell receptor beta chains were read from a single sample in a study of T cells after yellow fever vaccination. TCRdb independently ran MiXCR on the 5' RACE reads; one entry per CDR3 protein. Of approximately 110,000 distinct CDR3 sequences detected, approximately 7% appear once; the ten largest clones hold roughly 2.6%. Sequencing used CD4+ T cells sorted from PBMCs, obtained 10 to 11 days after the first yellow fever vaccination. These receptors were obtained from a man younger than 35 who received the YFV17D yellow fever vaccine. Each CDR3 is given with its conserved first and last residue. The order of the fields is J gene, D gene, clone size, V gene, CDR3 protein, CDR3 DNA. A D gene is named only where the DNA matches it firmly. Clone sizes are given selectively: once, few, many, or a class where the clone is expanded.

>TRBJ2-7|TRBD2|many|TRBV11-2
CASSPIAGGKNEQYF
TGTGCCAGCAGCCCGATAGCGGGGGGCAAGAACGAGCAGTACTTC
>TRBJ2-3|.|.|TRBV11-2
CASSLRLTTDTQYF
TGTGCCAGCAGCTTAAGACTTACCACAGATACGCAGTATTTT
>TRBJ2-1|TRBD1|many|TRBV5-1
CASSLARDRVPEQFF
TGCGCCAGCAGCTTGGCAAGGGACAGGGTGCCCGAGCAGTTCTTC
>TRBJ1-1|TRBD1|many|TRBV5-1
CASSRTTGGDGEAFF
TGCGCCAGCAGCCGAACCACAGGGGGCGATGGTGAAGCTTTCTTT
>TRBJ1-2|TRBD1|many|TRBV11-2
CASSLLGQGYGYTF
TGTGCCAGCAGCTTATTGGGACAGGGCTATGGCTACACCTTC
>TRBJ2-7|.|many|TRBV10-3
CAITPGLNTYEQYF
TGTGCCATCACCCCCGGGCTTAATACCTACGAGCAGTACTTC
>TRBJ2-3|.|many|TRBV7-2
CASSLEIEDTQYF
TGTGCCAGCAGCTTAGAGATCGAAGATACGCAGTATTTT
>TRBJ2-5|.|.|TRBV6-5
CASRQTETQYF
TGTGCCAGCAGACAAACTGAGACCCAGTACTTC
>TRBJ1-6|.|many|TRBV6-5
CASRPGRDNSPLHF
TGTGCCAGCAGACCGGGACGGGATAATTCACCCCTCCACTTT
>TRBJ2-6|TRBD2|few|TRBV11-2
CASSRELAGEISGANVLTF
TGTGCCAGCAGCCGGGAACTAGCGGGGGAGATCTCTGGGGCCAACGTCCTGACTTTC
>TRBJ2-2|.|few|TRBV5-1
CASSSGTRTGELFF
TGCGCCAGCAGCTCCGGGACGCGAACCGGGGAGCTGTTTTTT
>TRBJ1-5|TRBD1|.|TRBV5-1
CASRRDSNQPLHF
TGCGCCAGCAGAAGGGACAGCAATCAGCCCCTGCATTTT
>TRBJ2-7|.|few|TRBV7-9
CASSLGRTSYEQYF
TGTGCCAGCAGCTTAGGACGGACATCCTACGAGCAGTACTTC
>TRBJ1-5|.|many|TRBV20-1
CSASPGNQPQHF
TGCAGTGCTAGTCCGGGGAATCAGCCCCAGCATTTT
>TRBJ2-5|.|many|TRBV20-1
CSARGGALQETQYF
TGCAGTGCTAGGGGGGGTGCCTTACAAGAGACCCAGTACTTC
>TRBJ2-1|.|many|TRBV29-1
CSVVGSSYNEQFF
TGCAGCGTTGTGGGGAGCTCCTACAATGAGCAGTTCTTC
>TRBJ2-7|.|many|TRBV21-1
CASSKLGITYEQYF
TGTGCCAGCAGCAAACTGGGGATTACCTACGAGCAGTACTTC
>TRBJ1-4|.|many|TRBV19
CASRNVGATNEKLFF
TGTGCCAGTAGAAACGTTGGCGCAACTAATGAAAAACTGTTTTTT
>TRBJ2-5|.|many|TRBV7-6
CASSLTGGRRKETQYF
TGTGCCAGCAGCTTAACGGGGGGCCGAAGGAAAGAGACCCAGTACTTC
>TRBJ1-4|.|few|TRBV7-9
CASSLEGRGAEKLFF
TGTGCCAGCAGCTTAGAAGGGAGGGGCGCTGAAAAACTGTTTTTT
>TRBJ2-2|.|many|TRBV4-2
CASSQDLRAGELFF
TGTGCCAGCAGCCAAGATTTGCGGGCCGGGGAGCTGTTTTTT
>TRBJ1-6|.|few|TRBV20-1
CSAKQADYNSPLHF
TGCAGTGCCAAACAGGCTGACTATAATTCACCCCTCCACTTT
>TRBJ1-2|.|many|TRBV7-9
CASSLAMGRGYGYTF
TGTGCCAGCAGCTTAGCGATGGGCAGGGGCTATGGCTACACCTTC
>TRBJ2-2|TRBD1|many|TRBV12-3/TRBV12-4
CASTLPGQPLGELFF
TGTGCCAGCACCCTCCCGGGACAGCCCCTCGGGGAGCTGTTTTTT
>TRBJ2-7|.|few|TRBV7-3
CASSAMGGSDEQYF
TGTGCCAGCAGCGCGATGGGGGGCAGCGACGAGCAGTACTTC
>TRBJ2-3|.|many|TRBV7-9
CASSPEILITDTQYF
TGTGCCAGCAGCCCGGAGATTTTGATCACAGATACGCAGTATTTT
>TRBJ1-3|.|many|TRBV5-1
CASSLGRQFFSGNTIYF
TGCGCCAGCAGCTTGGGTCGGCAGTTCTTCTCTGGAAACACCATATATTTT
>TRBJ2-7|TRBD1|many|TRBV5-5
CASTKGQGSYEQYF
TGTGCCAGCACCAAAGGACAGGGGAGCTACGAGCAGTACTTC
>TRBJ2-5|.|many|TRBV7-2
CASSGGSQVTQYF
TGTGCCAGCAGCGGCGGGTCTCAGGTGACCCAGTACTTC
>TRBJ2-1|.|many|TRBV9
CASSVGTARVEQFF
TGTGCCAGCAGCGTAGGAACAGCTAGGGTTGAGCAGTTCTTC
>TRBJ2-1|TRBD2|many|TRBV20-1
CSAREGGGADNEQFF
TGCAGTGCTAGAGAAGGCGGGGGGGCAGATAATGAGCAGTTCTTC
>TRBJ2-3|TRBD2|.|TRBV18
CASSYGGGTPGTDTQYF
TGTGCCAGCTCATACGGCGGGGGGACCCCAGGCACAGATACGCAGTATTTT
>TRBJ2-1|TRBD2|many|TRBV20-1
CSAPEASGTDEQFF
TGCAGTGCCCCCGAAGCTAGCGGAACCGATGAGCAGTTCTTC
>TRBJ2-7|.|many|TRBV11-2
CASSLARYYEQYF
TGTGCCAGCAGCTTAGCACGGTATTACGAGCAGTACTTC
>TRBJ2-2|TRBD2|many|TRBV9
CASSPRTSGASGELFF
TGTGCCAGCAGCCCAAGGACTAGCGGGGCATCCGGGGAGCTGTTTTTT
>TRBJ2-1|.|many|TRBV21-1
CASSPGSGGWGEQFF
TGTGCCAGCAGCCCGGGTAGCGGGGGTTGGGGTGAGCAGTTCTTC
>TRBJ2-1|TRBD2|.|TRBV3-1
CASSPQRGRNEQFF
TGTGCCAGCAGCCCCCAGCGGGGGCGCAATGAGCAGTTCTTC
>TRBJ2-7|TRBD1|many|TRBV5-1
CASSLNRGYEQYF
TGCGCCAGCAGCTTGAACAGGGGCTACGAGCAGTACTTC
>TRBJ1-1|.|.|TRBV7-6
CASSLAGAMNTEAFF
TGTGCCAGCAGCTTGGCAGGAGCAATGAACACTGAAGCTTTCTTT
>TRBJ2-4|TRBD2|many|TRBV15
CATSRGTSENPLLAKNIQYF
TGTGCCACCAGCAGAGGGACTAGCGAAAACCCCTTATTAGCCAAAAACATTCAGTACTTC
>TRBJ2-1|.|many|TRBV29-1
CSVTPRYNEQFF
TGCAGCGTGACCCCTCGCTACAATGAGCAGTTCTTC
>TRBJ2-5|TRBD2|many|TRBV7-2
CASSWTSGQETQYF
TGTGCCAGCAGCTGGACTAGCGGACAAGAGACCCAGTACTTC
>TRBJ2-3|.|many|TRBV9
CASSVLPRADTQYF
TGTGCCAGCAGCGTGTTACCCAGAGCAGATACGCAGTATTTT
>TRBJ1-6|TRBD1|few|TRBV7-8
CASSATRQGNSPLHF
TGTGCCAGCAGCGCGACGAGACAGGGAAATTCACCCCTCCACTTT
>TRBJ1-4|.|many|TRBV6-1
CASSEPVELEKLFF
TGTGCCAGCAGCGAGCCAGTAGAGCTTGAAAAACTGTTTTTT
>TRBJ2-1|.|.|TRBV7-1
CASSLSRGHEQFF
TGTGCCAGCAGCCTCTCCAGGGGCCATGAGCAGTTCTTC
>TRBJ2-1|.|many|TRBV5-1
CASSLAPDVVNEQFF
TGCGCCAGCAGCTTGGCTCCGGACGTCGTTAATGAGCAGTTCTTC
>TRBJ1-1|.|many|TRBV20-1
CSAAGTGNQKNTEAFF
TGCAGCGCTGCGGGTACAGGAAACCAAAAGAACACTGAAGCTTTCTTT
>TRBJ2-5|TRBD2|many|TRBV3-1
CASSASGLTETQYF
TGTGCCAGCAGCGCTAGCGGTCTAACAGAGACCCAGTACTTC
>TRBJ2-2|.|many|TRBV24-1
CATSDTRIGGATGELFF
TGTGCCACCAGTGATACCCGGATCGGGGGAGCCACCGGGGAGCTGTTTTTT
>TRBJ2-1|.|many|TRBV5-6
CASSLGAQGQFF
TGTGCCAGCAGCTTGGGGGCCCAGGGGCAGTTCTTC
>TRBJ2-3|TRBD2|many|TRBV20-1
CSAPAGGASTDTQYF
TGCAGTGCTCCCGCGGGGGGGGCTAGCACAGATACGCAGTATTTT
>TRBJ2-3|TRBD2|few|TRBV20-1
CSASEAGGARGTDTQYF
TGCAGTGCTAGCGAGGCGGGGGGGGCCCGGGGCACAGATACGCAGTATTTT